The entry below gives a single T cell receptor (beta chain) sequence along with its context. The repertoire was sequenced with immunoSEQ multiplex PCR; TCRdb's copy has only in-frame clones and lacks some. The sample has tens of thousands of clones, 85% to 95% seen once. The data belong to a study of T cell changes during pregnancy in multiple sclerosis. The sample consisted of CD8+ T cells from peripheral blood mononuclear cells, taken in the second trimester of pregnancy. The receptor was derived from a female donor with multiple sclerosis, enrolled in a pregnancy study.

CDR3 in DNA: TGTGCCAGCAGCCAGGGGACAGGGGAAGCTTTCTTT. Translation gives CASSQGTGEAFF. This sequence joins TRBV4-2 and TRBJ1-1, with 9 bases aligning to TRBD1. Germline values: CDR1 LGHNA, CDR2 YNFKEQ. Germline trimming cut 3 bases from V and 8 bases from J; bases unmatched to any gene: 1. The CDR3 length is 12 residues.